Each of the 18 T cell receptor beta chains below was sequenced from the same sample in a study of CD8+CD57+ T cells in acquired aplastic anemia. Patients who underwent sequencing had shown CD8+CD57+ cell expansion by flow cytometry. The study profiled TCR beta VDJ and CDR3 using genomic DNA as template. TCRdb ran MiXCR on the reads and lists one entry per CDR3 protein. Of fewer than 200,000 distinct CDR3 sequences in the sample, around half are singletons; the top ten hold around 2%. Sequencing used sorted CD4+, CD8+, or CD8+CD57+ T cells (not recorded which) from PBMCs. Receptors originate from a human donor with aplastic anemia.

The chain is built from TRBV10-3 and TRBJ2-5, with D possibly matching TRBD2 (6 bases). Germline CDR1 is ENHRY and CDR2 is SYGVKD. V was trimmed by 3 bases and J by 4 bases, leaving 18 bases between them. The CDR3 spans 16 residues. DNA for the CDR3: TGTGCCATCAGTGAAGGGACTCCGAGAACGTCAGAGACCCAGTACTTC. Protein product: CAISEGTPRTSETQYF.

In DNA form, the CDR3 reads TGTGCCATCAGTGAGTCGGGGGGCCCCTTGGCTACGCAGTATTTT. Translated: CAISESGGPLATQYF. This chain uses TRBV10-3 with TRBJ2-3, with D tentatively TRBD1 or TRBD2 (6 bases each). In germline, CDR1 is ENHRY, CDR2 SYGVKD. V lost 0 bases and J 8 bases, leaving 15 bases between the germline ends. The CDR3 totals 15 residues.

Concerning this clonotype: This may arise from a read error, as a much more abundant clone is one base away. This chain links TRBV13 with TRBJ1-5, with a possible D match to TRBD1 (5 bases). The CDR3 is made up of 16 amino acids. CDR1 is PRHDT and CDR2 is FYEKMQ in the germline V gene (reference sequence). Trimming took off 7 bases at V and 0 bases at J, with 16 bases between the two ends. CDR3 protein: CASTNWGLYSNQPQHF. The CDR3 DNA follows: TGTGCCAGCACCAACTGGGGGTTGTATAGCAATCAGCCCCAGCATTTT.

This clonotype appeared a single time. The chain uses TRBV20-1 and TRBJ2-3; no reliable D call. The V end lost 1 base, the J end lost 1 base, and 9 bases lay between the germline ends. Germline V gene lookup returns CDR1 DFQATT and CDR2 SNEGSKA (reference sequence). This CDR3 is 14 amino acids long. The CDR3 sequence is CSARVQWGTDTQYF. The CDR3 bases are TGCAGTGCTAGAGTCCAGTGGGGCACAGATACGCAGTATTTT.

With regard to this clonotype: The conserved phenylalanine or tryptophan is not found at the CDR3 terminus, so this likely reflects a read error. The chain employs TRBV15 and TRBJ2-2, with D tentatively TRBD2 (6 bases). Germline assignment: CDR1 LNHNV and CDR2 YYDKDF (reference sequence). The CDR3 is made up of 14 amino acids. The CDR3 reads CATSRDASTGGLFS. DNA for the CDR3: TGTGCCACCAGCAGAGATGCGAGCACCGGGGGGCTGTTTTCT.

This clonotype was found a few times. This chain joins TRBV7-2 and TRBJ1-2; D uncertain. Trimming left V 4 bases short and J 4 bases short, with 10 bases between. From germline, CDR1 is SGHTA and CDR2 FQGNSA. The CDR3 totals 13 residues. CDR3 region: CASSSWRGYGYTF. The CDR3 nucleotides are TGTGCCAGCAGCTCTTGGAGAGGCTATGGCTACACCTTC.

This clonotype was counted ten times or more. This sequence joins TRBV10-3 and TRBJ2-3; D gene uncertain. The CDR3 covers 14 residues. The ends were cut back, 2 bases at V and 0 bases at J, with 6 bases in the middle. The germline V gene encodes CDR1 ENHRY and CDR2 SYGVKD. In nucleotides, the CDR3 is TGTGCCATCAGTGAGGTTGGAAGCACAGATACGCAGTATTTT. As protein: CAISEVGSTDTQYF.

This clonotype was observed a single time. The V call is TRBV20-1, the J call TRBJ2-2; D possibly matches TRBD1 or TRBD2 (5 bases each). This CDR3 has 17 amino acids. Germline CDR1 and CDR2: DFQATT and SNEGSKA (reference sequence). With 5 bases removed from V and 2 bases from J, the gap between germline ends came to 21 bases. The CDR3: CSARRDLISDNTGELFF. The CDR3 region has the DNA TGCAGTGCTCGCAGGGACCTCATATCCGATAACACCGGGGAGCTGTTTTTT.

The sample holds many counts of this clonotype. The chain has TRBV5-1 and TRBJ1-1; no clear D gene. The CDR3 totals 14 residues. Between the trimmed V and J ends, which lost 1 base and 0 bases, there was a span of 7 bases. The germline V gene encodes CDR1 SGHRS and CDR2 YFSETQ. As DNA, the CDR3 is TGCGCCAGCAGCTTGCTGGGAATGAACACTGAAGCTTTCTTT. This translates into CASSLLGMNTEAFF.

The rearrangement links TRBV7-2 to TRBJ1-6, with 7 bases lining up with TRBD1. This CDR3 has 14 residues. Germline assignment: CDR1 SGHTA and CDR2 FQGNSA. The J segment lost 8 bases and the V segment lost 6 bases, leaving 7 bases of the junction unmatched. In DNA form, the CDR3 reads TGTGCCAGCAGACAACAGGGGCGGGATTCACCCCTCCACTTT. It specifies CASRQQGRDSPLHF. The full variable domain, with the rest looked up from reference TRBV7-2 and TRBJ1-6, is GAGVSQSPSNKVTEKGKDVELRCDPISGHTALYWYRQSLGQGLEFLIYFQGNSAPDKSGLPSDRFSAERTGGSVSTLTIQRTQQEDSAVYLCASRQQGRDSPLHFGNGTRLTVT.

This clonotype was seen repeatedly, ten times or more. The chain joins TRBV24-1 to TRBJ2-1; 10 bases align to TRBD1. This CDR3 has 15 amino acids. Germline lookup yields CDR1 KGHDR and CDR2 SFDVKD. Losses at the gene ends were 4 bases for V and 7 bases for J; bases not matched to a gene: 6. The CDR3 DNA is TGTGCCACCAGTGACCATAGGACAGGGGGGAATGAGCAGTTCTTC. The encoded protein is CATSDHRTGGNEQFF.

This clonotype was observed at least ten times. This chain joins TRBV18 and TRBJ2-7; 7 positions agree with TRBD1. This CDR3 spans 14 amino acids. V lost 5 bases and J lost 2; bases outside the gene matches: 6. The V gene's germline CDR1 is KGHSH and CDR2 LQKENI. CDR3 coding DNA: TGTGCCAGCTCAGCACAGGGGTTGCCCTACGAGCAGTACTTC. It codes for CASSAQGLPYEQYF.

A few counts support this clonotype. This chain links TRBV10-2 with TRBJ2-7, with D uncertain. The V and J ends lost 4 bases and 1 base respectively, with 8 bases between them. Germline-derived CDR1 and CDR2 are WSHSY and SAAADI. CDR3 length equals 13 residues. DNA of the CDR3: TGCGCCAGCAGTGCCACAGCGTCCTACGAGCAGTACTTC. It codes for CASSATASYEQYF.

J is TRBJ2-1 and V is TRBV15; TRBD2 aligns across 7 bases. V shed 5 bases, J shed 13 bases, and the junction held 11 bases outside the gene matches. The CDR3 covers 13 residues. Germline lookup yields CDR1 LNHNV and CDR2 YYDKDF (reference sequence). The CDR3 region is CATSRGEITEQFF. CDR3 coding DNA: TGTGCCACCAGCCGGGGGGAGATAACGGAACAGTTCTTC.

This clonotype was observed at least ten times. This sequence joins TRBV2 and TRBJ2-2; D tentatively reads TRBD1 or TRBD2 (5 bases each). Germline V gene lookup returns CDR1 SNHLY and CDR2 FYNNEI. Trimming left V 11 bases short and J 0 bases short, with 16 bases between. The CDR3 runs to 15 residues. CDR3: CAVKTGTANTGELFF. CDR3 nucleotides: TGTGCCGTTAAGACTGGGACGGCGAACACCGGGGAGCTGTTTTTT.

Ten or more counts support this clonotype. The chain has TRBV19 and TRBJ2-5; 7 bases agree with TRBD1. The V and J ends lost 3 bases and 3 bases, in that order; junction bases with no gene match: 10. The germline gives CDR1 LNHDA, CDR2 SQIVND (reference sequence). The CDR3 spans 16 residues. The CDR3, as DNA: TGTGCCAGTAGTATCCTGGGGACAGAACCTAAAGAGACCCAGTACTTC. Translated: CASSILGTEPKETQYF.

The CDR3 spells CSVQRGNNEQFF. For the CDR3, the DNA is TGCAGCGTCCAAAGGGGGAACAATGAGCAGTTCTTC. V usage is TRBV29-1 and J usage is TRBJ2-1; D is possibly TRBD1 (6 bases). Looked up from germline, CDR1 is SQVTM and CDR2 is ANQGSEA. The V and J ends lost 6 bases and 5 bases respectively, with 11 bases between them. This CDR3 region has 12 residues.

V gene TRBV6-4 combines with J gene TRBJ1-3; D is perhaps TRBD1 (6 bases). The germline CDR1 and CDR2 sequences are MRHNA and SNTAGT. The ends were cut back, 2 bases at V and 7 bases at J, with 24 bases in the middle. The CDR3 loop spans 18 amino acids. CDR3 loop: CASSDQSRGEMAGNTIYF. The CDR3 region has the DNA TGTGCCAGCAGTGACCAATCAAGGGGGGAGATGGCAGGGAACACCATATATTTT.